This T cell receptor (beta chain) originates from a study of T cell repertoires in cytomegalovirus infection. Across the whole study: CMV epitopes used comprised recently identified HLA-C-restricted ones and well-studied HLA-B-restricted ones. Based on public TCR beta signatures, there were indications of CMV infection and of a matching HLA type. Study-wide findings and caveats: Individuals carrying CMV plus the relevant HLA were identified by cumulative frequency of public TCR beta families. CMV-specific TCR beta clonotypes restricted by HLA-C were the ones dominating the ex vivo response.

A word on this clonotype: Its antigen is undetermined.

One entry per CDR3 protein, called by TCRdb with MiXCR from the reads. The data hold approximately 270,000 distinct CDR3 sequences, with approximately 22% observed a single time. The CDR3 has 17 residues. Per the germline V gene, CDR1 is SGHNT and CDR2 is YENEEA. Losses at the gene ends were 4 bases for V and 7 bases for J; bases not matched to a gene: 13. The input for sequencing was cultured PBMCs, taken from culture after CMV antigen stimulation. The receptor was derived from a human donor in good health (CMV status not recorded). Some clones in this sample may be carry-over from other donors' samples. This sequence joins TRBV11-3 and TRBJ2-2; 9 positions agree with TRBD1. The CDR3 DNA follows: TGTGCCAGCAGCTCCGTTCTTACGGGACAGGGAAACGGGGAGCTGTTTTTT. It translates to CASSSVLTGQGNGELFF. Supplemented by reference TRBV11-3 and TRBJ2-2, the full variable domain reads EAGVVQSPRYKIIEKKQPVAFWCNPISGHNTLYWYLQNLGQGPELLIRYENEEAVDDSQLPKDRFSAERLKGVDSTLKIQPAELGDSAVYLCASSSVLTGQGNGELFFGEGSRLTVL.